This T cell receptor (beta chain) was found in a study of cytomegalovirus exposure and HLA in healthy donors. Study results and caveats: In a later analysis, compared with equally common non-associated chains, HLA-associated beta chains were more expanded.

The ends lost 4 bases at V and 8 bases at J; junction bases unmatched: 10. This CDR3 is built from 15 residues. CDR1 is MGHRA and CDR2 is YSYEKL in the germline V gene. Regarding this clone: Its antigen is not identified.

The PCR made use of 60 Vbeta and 13 Jbeta primers. In the study's own analysis: Later analysis identified tens of millions of unique TCR beta chains, 9 million to 12 million shared. The repertoire was sequenced with immunoSEQ multiplex PCR; TCRdb's copy has only in-frame clones and lacks some. V, J and clone size are taken as reported in that table, and D and trimming were inferred from the DNA itself. Among more than 100,000 clones, more than 60% were seen once, and the ten largest hold approximately 1.5%. This clonotype originated in a woman between 18 and 29 years old in good health and CMV-seronegative. This chain uses TRBV4-1 with TRBJ1-2, with 10 positions matching TRBD1. The material sequenced was PBMCs. As DNA, the CDR3 is TGCGCCAGCAGCCCTAAGACAGGGGGCGCGTGGGGCTACACCTTC. Its translation is CASSPKTGGAWGYTF.